This T cell receptor beta chain is drawn from a study of shared clonotypes between healthy human individuals. Germline V CDR1 and CDR2: SGHRS, YFSETQ. Trimming shortened V by 1 base and J by 1 base, and 8 bases separated the two germline ends. This CDR3 has 14 residues. This clone showed up just a few times. This same CDR3 is encoded by further DNA sequences in the sample. Researchers partitioned CD4+ cells into CD45RA+ naive and CD45RA-negative memory subsets. It was around 180 ng DNA, approximately 28,000 T cell genomes, that sorted-subset replicate PCRs used. Libraries were prepared by immunoSEQ multiplex PCR; TCRdb keeps only in-frame clonotypes and omits some of them. The sample shows 2.3 million or so clones, over 90% of them seen only once.

Sequences were obtained from naive CD4+ T cells from PBMCs. The subset is: CD45RA+ positively selected. This rearrangement joins TRBV5-1 to TRBJ1-1; the D gene is possibly TRBD1 (5 bases). The sequence came from a man aged 18-30 years in good health. Some clones in this sample may be carry-over from other donors' samples. The CDR3 here is CASSLRQQNTEAFF. CDR3 coding DNA: TGCGCCAGCAGCTTGCGACAGCAGAACACTGAAGCTTTCTTT.